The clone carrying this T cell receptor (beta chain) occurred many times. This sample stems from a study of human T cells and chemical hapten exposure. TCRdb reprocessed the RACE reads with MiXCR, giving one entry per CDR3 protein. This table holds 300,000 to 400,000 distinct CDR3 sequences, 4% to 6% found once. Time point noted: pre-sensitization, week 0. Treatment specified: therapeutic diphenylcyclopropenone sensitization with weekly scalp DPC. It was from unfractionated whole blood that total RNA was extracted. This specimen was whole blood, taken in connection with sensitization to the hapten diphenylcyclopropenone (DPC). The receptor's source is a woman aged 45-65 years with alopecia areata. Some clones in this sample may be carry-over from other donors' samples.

CDR3 DNA sequence: TGTGCCAGCAGTTTCAAGTGGGGCTACACCTTC. Its protein is CASSFKWGYTF. The chain joins TRBV28 to TRBJ1-2, with D hard to call. V was pared by 3 bases and J by 8 bases, with 7 bases between. The CDR3 length is 11 residues. Germline V gene lookup returns CDR1 MDHEN and CDR2 SYDVKM.